There are many counts of the clone carrying this T cell receptor beta chain. Its antigen is undetermined. TCRdb used MiXCR to reprocess the multiplex PCR reads, holding one entry per CDR3 protein. The sample shows over 100,000 distinct CDR3 sequences, around 22% of them seen only once. Axillary draining lymph nodes of breast cancer patients supplied the node samples. The data originate from a study of breast tumors, draining lymph nodes, adjacent tissues. Findings and limits, study-wide: Tumors had less TCR diversity than lymph nodes, more than nontumor tissue. Luminal-like breast cancer showed significantly higher tumor–nontumor repertoire similarity than basal-like. Data fit most tumor T cells coming from lymph node, expanding in tumor.

Germline V lookup: CDR1 WSHSY, CDR2 SAAADI. Trimming at V came to 3 bases and at J to 6 bases, leaving 7 bases not matched to a gene. CDR3 length equals 17 residues. The origin of this receptor is a female donor with breast cancer. Some clones in this sample may be carry-over from other donors' samples. Sequencing was carried out using axillary lymph node tissue. The chain has TRBV10-2 and TRBJ2-2, with TRBD2 matching over 13 bases. The CDR3 coding sequence is TGCGCCAGCAGTGAACTAGCGGGAGGGTCATCCCCCGGGGAGCTGTTTTTT. It is translated as CASSELAGGSSPGELFF.